This is a list of T cell receptor beta chains from one sample in a study of cytomegalovirus exposure and HLA in healthy donors. Sequencing was performed with immunoSEQ multiplex PCR; in TCRdb, only in-frame clones are kept and a portion is missing. The top ten clones hold about 1.7% of a sample with roughly 130,000 clones, around 78% of them seen once. Source material: PBMCs. The receptors were sampled from a woman between 40 and 50 years old in good health and CMV-seronegative. Both conserved end residues are part of each CDR3. The size field is filled for only some rows; it gives once, few, many or a size class.

V,J,size,CDR3
TRBV21-1,NA,NA,CAILYEQYF
TRBV9,TRBJ1-5,NA,CASSVGGESQPQHF
TRBV6-6,TRBJ1-2,NA,CASSYSERGEGYTF
TRBV9,TRBJ2-7,NA,CASNPGQGSREQYF
TRBV4-2,TRBJ1-1,once,CASSQDDRGMNTEAFF
TRBV28,TRBJ1-5,NA,CASSLLPGQVSQPQHF
TRBV5-4,TRBJ2-5,NA,CASSLGVSELQETQYF
TRBV9,TRBJ2-3,NA,CASSESGAPDTQYF
TRBV2,TRBJ1-6,NA,CASSDSGFAANSPLHF
TRBV19,TRBJ1-4,NA,CASSKKGQGFATNEKLFF
TRBV5-5,TRBJ2-7,NA,CASTQLLATSYEQYF
TRBV2,TRBJ1-1,NA,CASSEALTGGGEAFF
TRBV28,TRBJ2-6,few,CASSLAQGFNGLTF
TRBV7-2,TRBJ2-1,NA,CASSPRVVANEQFF
TRBV10-3,TRBJ1-2,NA,CAISEMEGGYTF
TRBV6-1,TRBJ2-7,NA,CASSPTLSYEQYF
TRBV9,TRBJ2-1,once,CASSEGLAGLSYNEQFF
TRBV5-4,TRBJ2-5,NA,CASSRGGGQETQYF
TRBV28,TRBJ1-2,NA,CASSLTSGIRGVGYTF
TRBV28,TRBJ2-3,NA,CASDRGDITDTQYF
TRBV30,TRBJ1-2,NA,CASTGGNYGYTF
TRBV6-6,TRBJ2-1,NA,CASRGGLYEQFF
TRBV9,TRBJ1-1,few,CASSPNTGAVNTEAFF
TRBV11-2,TRBJ2-7,NA,CASSLDPPDRALDYEQYF
TRBV28,TRBJ2-4,NA,CASSPQTQAKNSQYF
TRBV27,TRBJ2-3,NA,CASSPSTDTQYF
TRBV2,TRBJ2-2,NA,CASSPGTAITGELFF
TRBV30,TRBJ2-2,NA,CAWGIGGAGTGELFF
TRBV19,TRBJ2-5,once,CASSMSGQGVETQYF
TRBV2,TRBJ1-2,NA,CASVGTGGDYGYTF
TRBV11-2,TRBJ2-7,NA,CASSLVRSYEQYF
TRBV5-8,TRBJ2-1,NA,CASSSGGSSYNEQFF
TRBV30,TRBJ2-5,NA,CAWSVPGSQETQYF
TRBV6-5,TRBJ1-1,NA,CASSLGDRAAFF
TRBV5-1,TRBJ1-3,NA,CASSPGGGAGNTIYF
TRBV2,TRBJ1-6,few,CASRVGTANSPLHF
TRBV7-2,TRBJ2-1,once,CASSLEGLLDFNEQFF
TRBV7-9,TRBJ2-2,NA,CASSSTGWRLAGNTGELFF
TRBV6-4,TRBJ2-1,NA,CASSDSGTSNNEQFF
TRBV27,TRBJ2-7,NA,CASSSLLAGPSYEQYF
TRBV6-1,TRBJ2-1,NA,CASSEGVSGSYNEQFF